The 22 T cell receptor beta chains reported below all come from one sample, sequenced in a study of blood T cell repertoires in COVID-19. Libraries were prepared by immunoSEQ multiplex PCR; TCRdb keeps only in-frame clonotypes and omits some of them. The top ten hold approximately 7.2% of the sample, which has about 210,000 clones, 80% seen once. The sequenced sample was peripheral blood. Every receptor here comes from a woman aged 70-85 years with acute or convalescent COVID-19.

The chain couples TRBV27 to TRBJ1-4, with D perhaps matching TRBD1 (6 bases). Trimming removed 6 bases from V and 6 bases from J, with 17 bases in between. Germline lookup yields CDR1 MNHEY and CDR2 SMNVEV (reference sequence). The CDR3 consists of 15 residues. In DNA, the CDR3 is TGTGCCAGCAGCACTCTCGGCAGGGGTCATGAAAAACTGTTTTTT. It specifies CASSTLGRGHEKLFF.

The V gene is TRBV2, the J gene TRBJ2-7; a possible D gene is TRBD1 (6 bases). Trimming removed 5 bases at V and 0 bases at J, with 11 bases between. The germline V gene encodes CDR1 SNHLY and CDR2 FYNNEI. The length of the CDR3 is 14 residues. The CDR3 sequence: CASSYDRISYEQYF. DNA for the CDR3: TGTGCCAGCAGTTACGACAGGATCTCCTACGAGCAGTACTTC.

The chain uses TRBV18 and TRBJ2-1, with 10 nucleotides matching TRBD2. There are 15 residues in the CDR3. Germline V lookup: CDR1 KGHSH, CDR2 LQKENI. V shed 3 bases, J shed 9 bases, and the junction held 8 bases outside the gene matches. Written as DNA, the CDR3 is TGTGCCAGCTCACCTGAGAGCGGGGGGGCTCGTGAGCAGTTCTTC. Translated: CASSPESGGAREQFF.

V usage is TRBV5-8 and J usage is TRBJ2-5, with D perhaps matching TRBD1 (5 bases). V was clipped by 0 bases and J by 9 bases, with 9 bases between them. CDR3 length: 12 residues. The germline CDR1 and CDR2 sequences are SGHTS and YDEGEE. CDR3 sequence (DNA): TGTGCCAGCAGCTTGGACGCAGGGCCCCAGTACTTC. This translates into CASSLDAGPQYF.

The chain joins TRBV11-2 to TRBJ2-1; 8 nucleotides match TRBD2. Per the germline V gene, CDR1 is SGHAT and CDR2 is FQNNGV. The CDR3 sequence is 16 residues long. With V trimmed by 5 bases and J by 6 bases, 12 bases remained unmatched. This CDR3 is CASSPSGGAVVNEQFF. CDR3 DNA sequence: TGTGCCAGCAGCCCCTCGGGGGGGGCTGTAGTCAATGAGCAGTTCTTC.

The chain combines TRBV15 with TRBJ2-5; D is uncertain. Germline CDR1 is LNHNV and CDR2 is YYDKDF (reference sequence). Trimming left V 5 bases short and J 5 bases short, with 9 bases between. This CDR3 is built from 12 residues. DNA of the CDR3: TGTGCCACCAGCTACACCAGGGAGACCCAGTACTTC. Encoded protein: CATSYTRETQYF.

The chain recombines TRBV27 with TRBJ1-2; no reliable D call. CDR3 length equals 13 residues. The V gene lost 0 bases and the J gene lost 4 bases, with 6 bases spanning the gap. From germline, CDR1 is MNHEY and CDR2 SMNVEV (reference sequence). CDR3 residues: CASSLSGSYGYTF. In DNA form, the CDR3 reads TGTGCCAGCAGTTTATCAGGGAGCTATGGCTACACCTTC.

The chain carries TRBV5-8 and TRBJ2-5, with D possibly matching TRBD1 (5 bases). This CDR3 has 13 residues. V was shortened by 3 bases and J by 2 bases, with 8 bases between the two germline ends. Germline-derived CDR1 and CDR2 are SGHTS and YDEGEE. The CDR3 protein is CASSWGLQETQYF. CDR3 in DNA: TGTGCCAGCAGCTGGGGCTTACAAGAGACCCAGTACTTC. Full variable domain (missing parts from reference TRBV5-8 and TRBJ2-5): EAGVTQSPTHLIKTRGQQATLRCSPISGHTSVYWYQQALGLGLQFLLWYDEGEERNRGNFPPRFSGRQFPNYSSELNVNALELEDSALYLCASSWGLQETQYFGPGTRLLVL.

V usage is TRBV12-3 or TRBV12-4 and J usage is TRBJ1-1, with no clear D. The CDR3 is made up of 13 amino acids. V lost 6 bases and J 4 bases, leaving 12 bases between the germline ends. CDR3 residues: CASRALVSTEAFF. The CDR3, as DNA: TGTGCCAGCAGAGCCTTGGTTAGCACTGAAGCTTTCTTT.

This chain connects TRBV5-1 to TRBJ1-5, with a weak D call TRBD1 (5 bases). The CDR3 has 17 residues. V was trimmed by 1 base and J by 0 bases, leaving 14 bases between them. Per the germline V gene, CDR1 is SGHRS and CDR2 is YFSETQ. CDR3 nucleotide sequence: TGCGCCAGCAGCTTGTACGGGGGATCCGATAGCAATCAGCCCCAGCATTTT. Translated, it gives CASSLYGGSDSNQPQHF.

This clone has only one observation. The genes are TRBV6-5 and TRBJ1-4; D possibly corresponds to TRBD1 (6 bases). The CDR3 is 15 amino acids. CDR1 and CDR2 from the germline V gene are MNHEY and SVGAGI. Trimming shortened V by 5 bases and J by 8 bases, and 18 bases separated the two germline ends. Here the CDR3 reads CASSPQGPKGEKLFF. The CDR3 nucleotides are TGTGCCAGCAGTCCCCAGGGGCCCAAGGGGGAAAAACTGTTTTTT.

CDR3 amino acids: CASSPTRAGGSNEQYF. In nucleotides, the CDR3 is TGTGCCAGCAGCCCCACTCGAGCGGGGGGATCTAACGAGCAGTACTTC. The chain is built from TRBV7-2 and TRBJ2-7, with 9 nucleotides matching TRBD2. Germline V gives CDR1 SGHTA, CDR2 FQGNSA. There are 16 residues in the CDR3. Germline trimming cut 5 bases from V and 5 bases from J; bases unmatched to any gene: 13. The variable domain in full, with the rest retrieved from reference TRBV7-2 and TRBJ2-7, is GAGVSQSPSNKVTEKGKDVELRCDPISGHTALYWYRQSLGQGLEFLIYFQGNSAPDKSGLPSDRFSAERTGGSVSTLTIQRTQQEDSAVYLCASSPTRAGGSNEQYFGPGTRLTVT.

V is TRBV2 and J is TRBJ2-5; tentatively, D is TRBD2 (7 bases). Trimming pared 5 bases from V and 5 bases from J, leaving 18 bases between. Germline CDR1 SNHLY, CDR2 FYNNEI. The CDR3 runs 15 residues. The CDR3 region is CASSSRGAEGETQYF. In DNA, the CDR3 is TGTGCCAGCAGTTCACGGGGGGCCGAGGGGGAGACCCAGTACTTC.

The gene calls are TRBV7-2 and TRBJ1-2, with D possibly TRBD1 on 6 matching bases. V gave up 1 base and J gave up 8 bases, with 23 bases separating them. Per the germline V gene, CDR1 is SGHTA and CDR2 is FQGNSA. The CDR3 spans 17 residues. CDR3 sequence: CASSLGWGGRGKEGYTF. In DNA, the CDR3 is TGTGCCAGCAGCTTAGGATGGGGGGGCAGGGGAAAGGAGGGCTACACCTTC.

The chain links TRBV19 to TRBJ2-2; 8 positions match TRBD1. The CDR3 contains 14 residues. Germline values: CDR1 LNHDA, CDR2 SQIVND (reference sequence). V lost 6 bases, J lost 4 bases, and 4 bases stayed unmatched. The CDR3 loop is CASRTGQGTGELFF. CDR3 coding DNA: TGTGCCAGTAGGACCGGACAGGGCACCGGGGAGCTGTTTTTT.

V gene TRBV7-8 combines with J gene TRBJ2-7; D is perhaps TRBD1 (6 bases). The V and J ends lost 7 bases and 1 base respectively, with 14 bases between them. The CDR3 consists of 14 residues. CDR1 and CDR2 from the germline V gene are SGHVS and FQNEAQ. The CDR3 sequence: CASTLVDRSYEQYF. The CDR3 DNA sequence: TGTGCCAGCACCCTAGTTGACAGGTCCTACGAGCAGTACTTC.

V usage is TRBV3-1 (or the pseudogene TRBV3-2) and J usage is TRBJ2-1; D uncertain. CDR1 is LGHDT, CDR2 YNNKEL, per germline (reference sequence). The V and J ends lost 5 bases and 9 bases respectively, with 14 bases between them. The CDR3 consists of 13 residues. The CDR3 here is CASSATLGPEQFF. DNA of the CDR3: TGTGCCAGCAGCGCCACCCTGGGCCCTGAGCAGTTCTTC.

This sequence joins TRBV30 and TRBJ1-1; TRBD1 might be the D (5 bases). Germline V gene sequence: CDR1 GTSNPN, CDR2 SVGIG (reference sequence). This CDR3 comprises 15 residues. The ends were cut back, 5 bases at V and 1 base at J, with 17 bases in the middle. The CDR3: CAWVRLGLGNTEAFF. The CDR3 coding sequence is TGTGCCTGGGTCAGATTGGGGCTAGGGAACACTGAAGCTTTCTTT.

The DNA of the CDR3 is TGTGCCAGCACACTGGAGGGGAACACTGAAGCTTTCTTT. Amino acid sequence: CASTLEGNTEAFF. V gene TRBV2 combines with J gene TRBJ1-1, with unresolved D. Germline-derived CDR1 and CDR2 are SNHLY and FYNNEI. The CDR3 sequence is 13 residues long. V lost 7 bases and J 1 base, leaving 10 bases between the germline ends.

V gene TRBV6-2 or TRBV6-3 combines with J gene TRBJ2-5; D is ambiguous. This CDR3 is built from 11 residues. Trimming took 4 bases from V and 5 from J, leaving 5 bases between them. From germline, CDR1 is MNHEY and CDR2 SVGEGT. CDR3 sequence reads: CASSFRETQYF. The CDR3 DNA reads TGTGCCAGCAGTTTCCGGGAGACCCAGTACTTC.

CDR3 region: CASSVVDRGTGELFF. The CDR3 nucleotides are TGTGCCAGCAGCGTAGTAGATCGGGGCACCGGGGAGCTGTTTTTT. This chain connects TRBV9 to TRBJ2-2, with TRBD2 as a possible D gene (5 bases). V dropped 0 bases and J dropped 4 bases, with 10 bases sitting between them. There are 15 residues in the CDR3. In germline, CDR1 is SGDLS, CDR2 YYNGEE.

The chain is built from TRBV27 and TRBJ1-2; 7 nucleotides match TRBD1. In germline, CDR1 is MNHEY, CDR2 SMNVEV (reference sequence). With 0 bases clipped from V and 4 bases from J, the junction kept 5 bases outside the gene matches. The length of the CDR3 is 15 residues. This chain's CDR3 is CASSLSRQGLYGYTF. The CDR3 DNA is TGTGCCAGCAGTTTATCCCGACAGGGTCTCTATGGCTACACCTTC.